This T cell receptor (beta chain) was observed in a study of patients and donors after allogeneic stem cell transplantation. The V and J ends lost 4 bases and 4 bases, in that order; junction bases with no gene match: 5. The V gene's germline CDR1 is MNHEY and CDR2 SVGAGI. This CDR3 contains 15 residues. A single record per CDR3 protein comes from TCRdb applying MiXCR to the RT-PCR reads. Among approximately 140,000 distinct CDR3 sequences listed, 30% to 45% were seen once. This rearrangement joins TRBV6-5 to TRBJ2-1; TRBD1 matches at 9 bases. This TCR was recovered from a human donor who was either an allogeneic HSCT recipient or a stem cell or donor lymphocyte infusion donor (not recorded which). It is not recorded whose cells these are; they may come from a transplant donor. The material sequenced was blood, either unsorted or a sorted T cell fraction (not recorded which). The DNA for the CDR3 is TGTGCCAGCAGTTTGGGGACAGGGCTTTACAATGAGCAGTTCTTC. Amino acid sequence: CASSLGTGLYNEQFF.